The T cell receptor (beta chain) described here comes from a study of OX40 agonist ivuxolimab in advanced cancers. At the level of the study: Patients were given ivuxolimab, an antibody that agonizes OX40 (CD134). Patients received intravenous ivuxolimab every 2 weeks at 0.01 to 10 mg/kg.

Notes on the study in general: Both blood CD4+ and CD8+ T cells showed clonal growth by week 6 at 0.1 to 3.0 mg/kg. The average count of expanded clones was higher among CD8+ T cells than among CD4+.

The repertoire was sequenced with immunoSEQ multiplex PCR; TCRdb's copy has only in-frame clones and lacks some. In the table there are tens of thousands of clones, about nine tenths of which are singletons. The trim removed 6 bases at V and 7 bases at J, leaving 9 bases unmatched. Germline loops: CDR1 MDHEN, CDR2 SYDVKM. This CDR3 has 14 residues. With respect to this clone: Its specificity is unknown.

Specimen: CD4+ or CD8+ T cells sorted from blood, collected in a trial of the OX40 agonist ivuxolimab. The receptor comes from an adult with an advanced solid tumor such as melanoma, head and neck, liver or kidney cancer. The chain couples TRBV28 to TRBJ1-2; 9 bases fit TRBD1. CDR3 nucleotide sequence: TGTGCCAGCAGCCCGGGACAGGGTTCCGGTGGCTACACCTTC. Amino acids: CASSPGQGSGGYTF.